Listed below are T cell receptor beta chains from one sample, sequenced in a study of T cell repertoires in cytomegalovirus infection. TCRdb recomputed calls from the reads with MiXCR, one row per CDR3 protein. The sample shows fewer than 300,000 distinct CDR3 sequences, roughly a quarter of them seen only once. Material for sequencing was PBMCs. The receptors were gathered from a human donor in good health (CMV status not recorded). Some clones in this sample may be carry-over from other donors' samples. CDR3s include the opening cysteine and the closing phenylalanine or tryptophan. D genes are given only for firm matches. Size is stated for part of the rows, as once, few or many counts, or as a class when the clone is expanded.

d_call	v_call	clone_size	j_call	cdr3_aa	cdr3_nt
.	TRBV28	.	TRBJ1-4	CASHLGGGEKLFF	TGTGCCAGCCACCTGGGAGGGGGTGAAAAACTGTTTTTT
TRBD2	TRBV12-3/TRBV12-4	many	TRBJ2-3	CASSTGTSGPTDTQYF	TGTGCCAGCAGTACTGGGACTAGCGGGCCCACAGATACGCAGTATTTT
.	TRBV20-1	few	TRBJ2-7	CSARAHSYEQYF	TGCAGTGCTAGAGCCCACTCCTACGAGCAGTACTTC
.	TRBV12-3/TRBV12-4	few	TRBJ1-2	CASSQVQGRAGYTF	TGTGCCAGCAGTCAAGTTCAGGGGCGCGCAGGCTACACCTTC
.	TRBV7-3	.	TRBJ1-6	CASSSEGISGSPLHF	TGTGCCAGCAGCTCCGAGGGGATTAGCGGTTCACCCCTCCACTTT
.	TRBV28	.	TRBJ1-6	CAGGQTFGGPSPLHF	TGTGCCGGTGGACAAACCTTCGGCGGGCCTTCACCCCTCCACTTT
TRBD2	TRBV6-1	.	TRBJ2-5	CASSGLAGLVQETQYF	TGTGCCAGCAGTGGACTAGCGGGACTCGTCCAAGAGACCCAGTACTTC
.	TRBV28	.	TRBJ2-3	CASSLSWAGLSTDTQYF	TGTGCCAGCAGTTTATCCTGGGCGGGACTCAGCACAGATACGCAGTATTTT
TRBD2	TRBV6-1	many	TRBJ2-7	CASMASGGYEQYF	TGTGCCAGCATGGCTAGCGGGGGGTACGAGCAGTACTTC
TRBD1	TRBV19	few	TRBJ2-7	CASSTTTGTEQYF	TGTGCCAGTAGCACAACGACAGGGACCGAGCAGTACTTC
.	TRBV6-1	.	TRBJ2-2	CASSEWVTGIGELFF	TGTGCCAGCAGTGAATGGGTGACAGGTATCGGGGAGCTGTTTTTT
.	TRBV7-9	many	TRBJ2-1	CASSLRQRHEQFF	TGTGCCAGCAGCTTGAGACAGAGGCATGAGCAGTTCTTC
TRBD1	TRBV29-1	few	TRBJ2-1	CSVAGQGRIEQFF	TGCAGCGTTGCCGGACAGGGGAGAATTGAGCAGTTCTTC
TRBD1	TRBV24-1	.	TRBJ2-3	CAFLDGTARRDTQYF	TGTGCCTTTCTGGACGGGACAGCGCGTCGTGATACGCAGTATTTT
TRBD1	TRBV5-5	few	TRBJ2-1	CASSSDRGLYNEQFF	TGTGCCAGCAGCTCCGACAGGGGGCTTTACAATGAGCAGTTCTTC
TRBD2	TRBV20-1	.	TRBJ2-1	CSALWGGSSYNEQFF	TGCAGTGCACTATGGGGGGGGAGCTCCTACAATGAGCAGTTCTTC
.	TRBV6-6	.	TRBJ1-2	CASSYDGRSNYGYTF	TGTGCCAGCAGTTACGATGGACGGAGTAACTATGGCTACACCTTC
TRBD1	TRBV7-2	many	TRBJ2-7	CASSRDRGRYEQYF	TGTGCCAGCAGCCGTGACAGGGGGCGGTACGAGCAGTACTTC
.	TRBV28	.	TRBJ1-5	CASSGQGSQPQHF	TGTGCCAGCAGTGGGCAGGGTAGCCAGCCCCAGCATTTT
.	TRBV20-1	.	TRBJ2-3	CSAVLGTDTQYF	TGCAGTGCCGTCTTGGGCACAGATACGCAGTATTTT
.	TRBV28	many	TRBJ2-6	CASSIAASYSGANVLTF	TGTGCCAGCAGTATCGCAGCGTCTTACTCTGGGGCCAACGTCCTGACTTTC
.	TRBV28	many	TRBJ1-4	CASSLGGRSEKLFF	TGTGCCAGCAGTTTAGGGGGGCGAAGTGAAAAACTGTTTTTT
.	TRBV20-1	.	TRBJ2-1	CSASDQGKVLNEQFF	TGCAGTGCTAGCGATCAGGGGAAGGTTCTGAATGAGCAGTTCTTC
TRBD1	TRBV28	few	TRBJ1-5	CASSSDRFGQGITQPQHF	TGTGCCAGCAGTTCGGACCGATTCGGACAGGGAATAACCCAGCCCCAGCATTTT
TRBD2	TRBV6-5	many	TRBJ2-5	CASRPNSGNVQETQYF	TGTGCCAGCAGGCCTAATAGCGGGAACGTTCAAGAGACCCAGTACTTC
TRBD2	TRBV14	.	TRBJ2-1	CASSQVGGGARNEQFF	TGTGCCAGCAGCCAAGTCGGCGGGGGGGCCAGGAATGAGCAGTTCTTC
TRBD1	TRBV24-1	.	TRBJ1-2	CATSDMSQGVGYTF	TGTGCCACCAGTGATATGTCGCAGGGGGTTGGCTACACCTTC
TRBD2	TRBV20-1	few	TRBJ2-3	CSARDRGGRGDTQYF	TGCAGTGCTAGAGATCGCGGGGGGCGGGGGGATACGCAGTATTTT
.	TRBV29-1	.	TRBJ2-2	CSVDGTNTGELFF	TGCAGCGTTGATGGGACGAACACCGGGGAGCTGTTTTTT
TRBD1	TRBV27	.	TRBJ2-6	CASSPRQGGVSGANVLTF	TGTGCCAGCAGTCCCAGACAGGGTGGAGTGTCTGGGGCCAACGTCCTGACTTTC
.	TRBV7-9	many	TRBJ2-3	CASSLQEDTQYF	TGTGCCAGCAGCCTACAGGAAGATACGCAGTATTTT
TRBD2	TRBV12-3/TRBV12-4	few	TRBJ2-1	CASISIAGGRFEQFF	TGTGCCAGCATCTCCATTGCGGGAGGGAGATTTGAGCAGTTCTTC
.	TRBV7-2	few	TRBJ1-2	CASSLRFGEAMVITF	TGTGCCAGCAGCTTACGATTCGGGGAGGCTATGGTGATCACCTTC
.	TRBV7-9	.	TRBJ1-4	CASSLDMGGEKLFF	TGTGCCAGCAGCTTAGACATGGGAGGTGAAAAACTGTTTTTT
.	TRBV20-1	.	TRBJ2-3	CSAPGPARDTQYF	TGCAGTGCCCCCGGACCCGCGAGGGATACGCAGTATTTT
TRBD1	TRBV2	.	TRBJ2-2	CASSEMGQYTGELFF	TGTGCCAGCAGTGAAATGGGACAGTACACCGGGGAGCTGTTTTTT
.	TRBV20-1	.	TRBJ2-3	CSAGQRTSSTDTQYF	TGCAGTGCTGGCCAGAGGACCAGTAGCACAGATACGCAGTATTTT
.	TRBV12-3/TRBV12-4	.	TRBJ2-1	CASSPPRNEQFF	TGTGCCAGCAGCCCCCCGCGCAATGAGCAGTTCTTC
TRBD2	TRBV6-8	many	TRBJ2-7	CASQPREEPYEQYF	TGTGCCAGCCAGCCACGGGAGGAACCCTACGAGCAGTACTTC
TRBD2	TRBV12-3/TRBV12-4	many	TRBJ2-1	CASSRGLAGYNEQFF	TGTGCCAGCAGTAGGGGACTAGCGGGATACAATGAGCAGTTCTTC
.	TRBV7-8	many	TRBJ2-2	CASSLVYSGSWGSGELFF	TGTGCCAGCAGCTTAGTCTATTCGGGCAGTTGGGGTTCCGGGGAGCTGTTTTTT
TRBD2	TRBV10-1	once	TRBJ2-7	CASSVAGDYEQYF	TGCGCCAGCAGTGTAGCGGGAGACTACGAGCAGTACTTC
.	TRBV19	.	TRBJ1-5	CASNGRALGAQHF	TGTGCCAGTAATGGTAGGGCCCTCGGGGCCCAGCATTTT
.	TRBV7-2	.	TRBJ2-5	CASSYSRANQETQYF	TGTGCCAGCAGCTATAGCCGGGCCAACCAAGAGACCCAGTACTTC
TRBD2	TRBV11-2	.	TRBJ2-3	CATRGGPSTDTQYF	TGTGCCACCCGGGGGGGGCCTAGCACAGATACGCAGTATTTT
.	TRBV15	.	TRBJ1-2	CATSRDLVEVNGYTF	TGTGCCACCAGCAGAGATTTAGTGGAGGTGAATGGCTACACCTTC
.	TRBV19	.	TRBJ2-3	CASSMGAISTDTQYF	TGTGCCAGTAGTATGGGAGCCATTAGCACAGATACGCAGTATTTT
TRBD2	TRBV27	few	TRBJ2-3	CASSPGLAGAQVTQYF	TGTGCCAGCAGTCCCGGACTAGCGGGGGCCCAGGTTACGCAGTATTTT
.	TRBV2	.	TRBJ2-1	CAGSVLSYNEQFF	TGTGCTGGTAGCGTACTCTCCTACAATGAGCAGTTCTTC
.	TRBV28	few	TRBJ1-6	CASSFLAADSPLHF	TGTGCCAGCAGTTTTTTGGCCGCGGATTCACCCCTCCACTTT